This T cell receptor beta chain was recorded in a study of OX40 agonist ivuxolimab in advanced cancers. At the level of the study: Patients got intravenous ivuxolimab at 0.01 to 10 mg/kg every 2 weeks. Therapy given before enrollment (anti-PD-1, anti-PD-L1 or anti-CTLA-4) was allowed, and 40% to 50% had some. Study-level points and caveats: Low clonal expansion, among the lowest seen, marked partial responders at 0.1-3.0 mg/kg. Among expanded peripheral T cells, antigen specificity went undetermined.

Measured with immunoSEQ multiplex PCR; TCRdb has only the in-frame clones, and not every one. The sample carries roughly 60,000 clones, roughly 84% recorded once. In the case of this clone: Its antigen is undetermined.

Looked up from germline, CDR1 is MDHEN and CDR2 is SYDVKM. The CDR3 loop spans 15 amino acids. V lost 8 bases to trimming and J lost 5 bases, with 21 bases between them. The sequence was collected from an adult with an advanced solid tumor such as melanoma, head and neck, liver or kidney cancer. This specimen was CD4+ or CD8+ T cells sorted from blood, taken in a trial of the OX40 agonist ivuxolimab. The chain recombines TRBV28 with TRBJ2-5; no firm D call. CDR3 DNA sequence: TGTGCCAGCCGCCCGGCCAGCAAGGGTGAGGAGACCCAGTACTTC. It is translated as CASRPASKGEETQYF.